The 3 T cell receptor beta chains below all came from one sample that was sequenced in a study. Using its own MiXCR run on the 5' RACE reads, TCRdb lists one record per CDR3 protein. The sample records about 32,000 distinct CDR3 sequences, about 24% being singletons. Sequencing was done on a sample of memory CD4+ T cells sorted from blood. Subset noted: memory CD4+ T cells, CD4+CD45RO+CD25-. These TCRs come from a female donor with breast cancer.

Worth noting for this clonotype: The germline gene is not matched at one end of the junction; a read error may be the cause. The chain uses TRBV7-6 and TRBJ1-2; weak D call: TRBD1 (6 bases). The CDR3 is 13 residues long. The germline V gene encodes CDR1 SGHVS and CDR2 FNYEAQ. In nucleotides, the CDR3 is TGTTCCAGCAGCTCACAGGGAGTCAGGGGCTACACCTTC. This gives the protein CSSSSQGVRGYTF. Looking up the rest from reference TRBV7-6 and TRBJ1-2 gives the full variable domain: GAGVSQSPRYKVTKRGQDVALRCDPISGHVSLYWYRQALGQGPEFLTYFNYEAQQDKSGLPNDRFSAERPEGSISTLTIQRTEQRDSAMYRCSSSSQGVRGYTFGSGTRLTVV.

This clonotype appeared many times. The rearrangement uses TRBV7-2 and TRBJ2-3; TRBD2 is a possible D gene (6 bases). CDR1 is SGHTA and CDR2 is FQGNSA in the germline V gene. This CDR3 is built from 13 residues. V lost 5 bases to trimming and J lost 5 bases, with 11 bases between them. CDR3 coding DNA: TGTGCCAGCAGCCGGGACTGGCAAGATACGCAGTATTTT. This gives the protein CASSRDWQDTQYF. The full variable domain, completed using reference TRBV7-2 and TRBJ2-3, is GAGVSQSPSNKVTEKGKDVELRCDPISGHTALYWYRQSLGQGLEFLIYFQGNSAPDKSGLPSDRFSAERTGGSVSTLTIQRTQQEDSAVYLCASSRDWQDTQYFGPGTRLTVL.

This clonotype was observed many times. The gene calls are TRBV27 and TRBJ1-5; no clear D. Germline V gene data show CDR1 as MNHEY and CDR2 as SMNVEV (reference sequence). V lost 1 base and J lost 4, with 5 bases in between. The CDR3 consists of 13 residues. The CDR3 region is CASSLFDNQPQHF. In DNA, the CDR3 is TGTGCCAGCAGTTTATTTGATAATCAGCCCCAGCATTTT.